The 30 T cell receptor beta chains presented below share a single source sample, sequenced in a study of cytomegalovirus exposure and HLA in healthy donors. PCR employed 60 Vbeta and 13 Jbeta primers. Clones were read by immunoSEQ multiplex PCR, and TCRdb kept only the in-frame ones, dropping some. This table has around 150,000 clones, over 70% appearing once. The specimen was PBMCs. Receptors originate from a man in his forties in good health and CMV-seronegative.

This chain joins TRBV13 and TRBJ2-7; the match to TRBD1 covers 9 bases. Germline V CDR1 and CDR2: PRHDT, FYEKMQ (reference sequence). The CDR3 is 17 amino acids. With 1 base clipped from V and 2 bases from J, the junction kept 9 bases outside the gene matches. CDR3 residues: CASSLAALGTGTYEQYF. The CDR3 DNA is TGTGCCAGCAGCTTAGCGGCCCTCGGGACAGGGACCTACGAGCAGTACTTC.

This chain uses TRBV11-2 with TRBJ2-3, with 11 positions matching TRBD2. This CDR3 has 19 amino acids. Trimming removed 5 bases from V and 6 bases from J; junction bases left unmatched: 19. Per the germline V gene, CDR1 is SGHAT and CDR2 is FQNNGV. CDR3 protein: CASSPDSASYSGGADTQYF. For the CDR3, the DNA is TGTGCCAGCAGCCCAGACTCGGCGTCCTATAGCGGGGGGGCGGATACGCAGTATTTT.

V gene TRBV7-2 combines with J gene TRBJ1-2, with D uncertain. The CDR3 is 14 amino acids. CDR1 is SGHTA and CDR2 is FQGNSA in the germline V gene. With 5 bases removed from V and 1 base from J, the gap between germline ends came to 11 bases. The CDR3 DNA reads TGTGCCAGCAGCCCGCCAACCTATAACTATGGCTACACCTTC. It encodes CASSPPTYNYGYTF.

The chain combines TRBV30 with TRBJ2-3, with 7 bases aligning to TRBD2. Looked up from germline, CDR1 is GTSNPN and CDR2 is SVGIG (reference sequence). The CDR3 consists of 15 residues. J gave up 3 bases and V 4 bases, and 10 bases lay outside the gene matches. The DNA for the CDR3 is TGTGCCTGGACCTCTGGGCGGGGGAGGACAGATACGCAGTATTTT. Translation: CAWTSGRGRTDTQYF.

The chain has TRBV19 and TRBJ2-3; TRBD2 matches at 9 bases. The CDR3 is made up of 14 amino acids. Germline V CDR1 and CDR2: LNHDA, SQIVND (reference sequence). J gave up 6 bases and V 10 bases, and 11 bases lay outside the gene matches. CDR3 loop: CATLAGGPVDTQYF. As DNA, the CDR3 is TGTGCCACACTCGCGGGGGGGCCAGTGGATACGCAGTATTTT. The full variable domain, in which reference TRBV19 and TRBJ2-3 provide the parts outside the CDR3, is DGGITQSPKYLFRKEGQNVTLSCEQNLNHDAMYWYRQDPGQGLRLIYYSQIVNDFQKGDIAEGYSVSREKKESFPLTVTSAQKNPTAFYLCATLAGGPVDTQYFGPGTRLTVL.

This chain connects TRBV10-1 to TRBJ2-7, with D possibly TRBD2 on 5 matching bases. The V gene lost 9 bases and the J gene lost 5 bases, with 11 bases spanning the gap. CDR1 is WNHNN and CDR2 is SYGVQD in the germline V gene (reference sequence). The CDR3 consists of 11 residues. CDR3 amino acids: CARGAGNEQYF. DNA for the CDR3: TGCGCCAGGGGTGCCGGGAACGAGCAGTACTTC.

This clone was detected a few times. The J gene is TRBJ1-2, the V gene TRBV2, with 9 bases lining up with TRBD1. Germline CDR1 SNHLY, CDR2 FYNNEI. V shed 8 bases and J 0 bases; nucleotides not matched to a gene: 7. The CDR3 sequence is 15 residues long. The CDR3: CASYKGQGANYGYTF. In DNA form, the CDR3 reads TGTGCCAGCTACAAGGGACAGGGAGCTAACTATGGCTACACCTTC.

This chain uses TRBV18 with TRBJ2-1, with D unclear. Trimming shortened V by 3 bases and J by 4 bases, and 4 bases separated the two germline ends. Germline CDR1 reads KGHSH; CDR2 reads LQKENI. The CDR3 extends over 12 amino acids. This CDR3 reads CASSPQYNEQFF. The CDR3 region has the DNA TGTGCCAGCTCACCGCAGTACAATGAGCAGTTCTTC.

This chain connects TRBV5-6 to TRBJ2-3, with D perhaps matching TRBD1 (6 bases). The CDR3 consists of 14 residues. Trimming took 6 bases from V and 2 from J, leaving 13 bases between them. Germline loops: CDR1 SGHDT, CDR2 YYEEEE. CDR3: CASILQGSTDTQYF. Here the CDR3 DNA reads TGTGCCAGCATCCTACAGGGTTCCACAGATACGCAGTATTTT.

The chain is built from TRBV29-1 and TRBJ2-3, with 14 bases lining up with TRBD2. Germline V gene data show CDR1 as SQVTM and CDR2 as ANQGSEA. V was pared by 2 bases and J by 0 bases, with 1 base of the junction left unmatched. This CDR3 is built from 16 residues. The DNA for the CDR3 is TGCAGCGTTGAATGGACTAGCGGGGGGAGCACAGATACGCAGTATTTT. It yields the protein CSVEWTSGGSTDTQYF.

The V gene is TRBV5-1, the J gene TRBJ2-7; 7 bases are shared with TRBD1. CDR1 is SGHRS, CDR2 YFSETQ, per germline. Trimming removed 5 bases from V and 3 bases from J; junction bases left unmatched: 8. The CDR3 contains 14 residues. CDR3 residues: CASRTGQNNYEQYF. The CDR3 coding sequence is TGCGCCAGCAGGACGGGACAGAATAACTACGAGCAGTACTTC.

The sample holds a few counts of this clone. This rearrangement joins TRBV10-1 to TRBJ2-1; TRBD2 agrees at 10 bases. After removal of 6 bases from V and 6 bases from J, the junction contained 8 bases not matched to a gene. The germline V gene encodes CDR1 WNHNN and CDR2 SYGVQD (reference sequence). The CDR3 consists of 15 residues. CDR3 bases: TGCGCCAGCAGCGACAAAGCGGGGGGGCTCAATGAGCAGTTCTTC. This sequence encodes CASSDKAGGLNEQFF.

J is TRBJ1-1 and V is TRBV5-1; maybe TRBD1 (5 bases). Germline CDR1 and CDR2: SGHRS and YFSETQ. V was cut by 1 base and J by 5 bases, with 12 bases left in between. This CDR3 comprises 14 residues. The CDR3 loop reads CASSLWTSETEAFF. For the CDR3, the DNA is TGCGCCAGCAGCTTGTGGACAAGTGAAACTGAAGCTTTCTTT.

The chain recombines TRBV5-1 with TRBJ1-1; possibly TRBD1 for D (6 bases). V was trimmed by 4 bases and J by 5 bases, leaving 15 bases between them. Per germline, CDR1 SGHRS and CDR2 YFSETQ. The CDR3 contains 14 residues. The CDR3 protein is CASSPRGDKTEAFF. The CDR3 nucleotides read TGCGCCAGCAGCCCTAGAGGGGACAAGACTGAAGCTTTCTTT.

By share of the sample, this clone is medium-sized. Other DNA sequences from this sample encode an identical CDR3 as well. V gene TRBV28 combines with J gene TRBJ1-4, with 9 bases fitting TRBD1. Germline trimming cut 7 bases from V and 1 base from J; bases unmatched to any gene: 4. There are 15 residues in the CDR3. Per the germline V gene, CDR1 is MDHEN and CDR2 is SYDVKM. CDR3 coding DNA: TGTGCCAGCACCCGACAGGGGGGAACTAATGAAAAACTGTTTTTT. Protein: CASTRQGGTNEKLFF.

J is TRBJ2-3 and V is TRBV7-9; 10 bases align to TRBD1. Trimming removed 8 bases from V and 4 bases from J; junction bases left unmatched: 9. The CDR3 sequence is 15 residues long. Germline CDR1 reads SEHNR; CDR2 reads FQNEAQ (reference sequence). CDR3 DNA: TGTGCCAGCGTACGGACAGGGGGTATTTCAGATACGCAGTATTTT. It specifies CASVRTGGISDTQYF.

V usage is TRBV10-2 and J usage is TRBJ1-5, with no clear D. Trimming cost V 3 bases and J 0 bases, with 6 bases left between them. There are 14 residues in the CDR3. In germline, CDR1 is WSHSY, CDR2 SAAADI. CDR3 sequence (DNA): TGCGCCAGCAGTGACAGAAATAGCAATCAGCCCCAGCATTTT. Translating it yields CASSDRNSNQPQHF.

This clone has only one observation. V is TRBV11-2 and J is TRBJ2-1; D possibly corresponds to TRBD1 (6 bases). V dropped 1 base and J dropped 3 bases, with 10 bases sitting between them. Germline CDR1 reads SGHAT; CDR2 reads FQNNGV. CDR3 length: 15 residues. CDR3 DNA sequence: TGTGCCAGCAGCTTAGGGACAGACTTCTACAATGAGCAGTTCTTC. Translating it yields CASSLGTDFYNEQFF.

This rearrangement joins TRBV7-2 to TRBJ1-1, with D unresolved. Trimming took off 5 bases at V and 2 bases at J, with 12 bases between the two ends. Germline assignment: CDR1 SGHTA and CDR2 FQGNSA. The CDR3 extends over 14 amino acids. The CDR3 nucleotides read TGTGCCAGCAGCCCGGGTTGGCGTAACACTGAAGCTTTCTTT. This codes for CASSPGWRNTEAFF.

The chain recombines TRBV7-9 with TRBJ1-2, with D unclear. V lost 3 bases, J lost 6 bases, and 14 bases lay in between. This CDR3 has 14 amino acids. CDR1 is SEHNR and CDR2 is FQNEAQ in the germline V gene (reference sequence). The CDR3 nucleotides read TGTGCCAGCAGCTTCGAGTATCATACGGATGGCTACACCTTC. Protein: CASSFEYHTDGYTF. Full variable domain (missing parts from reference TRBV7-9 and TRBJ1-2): DTGVSQNPRHKITKRGQNVTFRCDPISEHNRLYWYRQTLGQGPEFLTYFQNEAQLEKSRLLSDRFSAERPKGSFSTLEIQRTEQGDSAMYLCASSFEYHTDGYTFGSGTRLTVV.

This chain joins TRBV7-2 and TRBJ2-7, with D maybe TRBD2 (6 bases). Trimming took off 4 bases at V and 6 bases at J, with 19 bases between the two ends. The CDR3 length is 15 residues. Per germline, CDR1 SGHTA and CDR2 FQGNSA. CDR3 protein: CASSSTGSRSPEQYF. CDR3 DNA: TGTGCCAGCAGCTCGACCGGGAGTCGCTCCCCCGAGCAGTACTTC.

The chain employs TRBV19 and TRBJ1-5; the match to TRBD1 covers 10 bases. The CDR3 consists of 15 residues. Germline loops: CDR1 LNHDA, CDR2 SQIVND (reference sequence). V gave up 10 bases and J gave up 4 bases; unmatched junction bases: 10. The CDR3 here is CATRDRGSLNQPQHF. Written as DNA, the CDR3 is TGTGCCACTAGGGACAGGGGTTCCCTAAATCAGCCCCAGCATTTT.

CDR3 sequence reads: CASSGQGTGPSYEQYF. CDR3 bases: TGTGCCAGCAGCGGGCAAGGGACAGGACCTTCCTACGAGCAGTACTTC. The rearrangement joins TRBV28 to TRBJ2-7; 8 nucleotides match TRBD1. The junction had 11 bases not matched to a gene; V was cut back by 6 bases and J by 1 base. Germline V gene sequence: CDR1 MDHEN, CDR2 SYDVKM. The CDR3 extends over 16 amino acids. Full variable domain (rest looked up from reference TRBV28 and TRBJ2-7): DVKVTQSSRYLVKRTGEKVFLECVQDMDHENMFWYRQDPGLGLRLIYFSYDVKMKEKGDIPEGYSVSREKKERFSLILESASTNQTSMYLCASSGQGTGPSYEQYFGPGTRLTVT.

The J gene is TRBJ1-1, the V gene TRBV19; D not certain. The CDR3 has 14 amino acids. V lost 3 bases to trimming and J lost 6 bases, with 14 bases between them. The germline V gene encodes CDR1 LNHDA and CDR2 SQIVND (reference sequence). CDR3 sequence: CASSISRGASEAFF. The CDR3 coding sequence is TGTGCCAGTAGTATTTCCCGTGGAGCCTCTGAAGCTTTCTTT.

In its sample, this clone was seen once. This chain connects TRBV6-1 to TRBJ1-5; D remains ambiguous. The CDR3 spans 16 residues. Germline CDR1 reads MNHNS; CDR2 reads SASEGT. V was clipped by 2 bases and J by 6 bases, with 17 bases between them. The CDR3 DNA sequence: TGTGCCAGCAGTGAACAGTCCAGACTTTTAGGTCAGCCCCAGCATTTT. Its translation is CASSEQSRLLGQPQHF.

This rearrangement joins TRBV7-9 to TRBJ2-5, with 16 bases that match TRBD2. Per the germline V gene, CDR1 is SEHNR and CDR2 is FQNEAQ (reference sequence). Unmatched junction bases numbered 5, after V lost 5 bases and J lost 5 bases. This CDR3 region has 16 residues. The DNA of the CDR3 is TGTGCCAGCAGCGGGACTAGCGGGAGGGCGGTTGAGACCCAGTACTTC. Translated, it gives CASSGTSGRAVETQYF.

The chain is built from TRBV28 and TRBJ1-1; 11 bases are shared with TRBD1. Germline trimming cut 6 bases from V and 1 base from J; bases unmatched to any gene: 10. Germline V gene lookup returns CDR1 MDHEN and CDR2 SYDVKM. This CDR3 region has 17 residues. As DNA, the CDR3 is TGTGCCAGCAGCGCCGGGACAGGGGGATGGGGGAACACTGAAGCTTTCTTT. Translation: CASSAGTGGWGNTEAFF.

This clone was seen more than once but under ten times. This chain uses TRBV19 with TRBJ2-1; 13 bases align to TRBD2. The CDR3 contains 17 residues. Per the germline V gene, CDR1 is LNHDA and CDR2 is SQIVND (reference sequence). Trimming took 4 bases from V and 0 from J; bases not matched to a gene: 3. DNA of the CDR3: TGTGCCAGTAGTACTCGGACTAGCGGGAGCTCCTACAATGAGCAGTTCTTC. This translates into CASSTRTSGSSYNEQFF.

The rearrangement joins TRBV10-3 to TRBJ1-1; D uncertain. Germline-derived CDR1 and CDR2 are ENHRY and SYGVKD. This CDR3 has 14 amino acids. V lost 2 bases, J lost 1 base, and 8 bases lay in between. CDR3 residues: CAISETAWNTEAFF. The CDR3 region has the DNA TGTGCCATCAGTGAGACAGCATGGAACACTGAAGCTTTCTTT.

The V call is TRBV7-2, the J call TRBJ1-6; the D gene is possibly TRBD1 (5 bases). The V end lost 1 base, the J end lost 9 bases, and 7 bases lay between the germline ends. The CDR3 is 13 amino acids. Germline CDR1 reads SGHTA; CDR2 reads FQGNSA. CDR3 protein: CASSLDGGSPLHF. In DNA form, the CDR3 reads TGTGCCAGCAGCTTAGACGGGGGTTCACCCCTCCACTTT.